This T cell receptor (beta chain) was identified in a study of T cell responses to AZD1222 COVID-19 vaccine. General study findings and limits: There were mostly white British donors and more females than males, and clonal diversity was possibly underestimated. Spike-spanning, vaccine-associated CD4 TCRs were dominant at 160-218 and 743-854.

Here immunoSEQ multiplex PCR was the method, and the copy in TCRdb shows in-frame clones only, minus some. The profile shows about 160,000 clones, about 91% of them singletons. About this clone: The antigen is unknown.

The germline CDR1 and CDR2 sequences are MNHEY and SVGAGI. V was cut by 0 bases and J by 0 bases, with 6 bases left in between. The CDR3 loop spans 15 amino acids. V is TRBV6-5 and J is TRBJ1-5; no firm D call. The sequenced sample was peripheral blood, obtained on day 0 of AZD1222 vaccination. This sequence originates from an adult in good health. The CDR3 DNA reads TGTGCCAGCAGTTACTCGGCTGTTAGCAATCAGCCCCAGCATTTT. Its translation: CASSYSAVSNQPQHF.